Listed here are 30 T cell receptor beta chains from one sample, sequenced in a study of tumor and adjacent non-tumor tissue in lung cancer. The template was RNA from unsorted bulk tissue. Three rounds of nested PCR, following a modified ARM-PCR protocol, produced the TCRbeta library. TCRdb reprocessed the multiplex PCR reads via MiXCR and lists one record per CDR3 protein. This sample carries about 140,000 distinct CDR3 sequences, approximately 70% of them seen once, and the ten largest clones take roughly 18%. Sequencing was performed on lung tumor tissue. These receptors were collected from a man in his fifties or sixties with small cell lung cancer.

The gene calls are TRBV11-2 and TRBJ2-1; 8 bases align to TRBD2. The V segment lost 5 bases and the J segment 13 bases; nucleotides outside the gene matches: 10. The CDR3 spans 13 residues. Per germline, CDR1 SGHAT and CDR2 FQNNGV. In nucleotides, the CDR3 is TGTGCCAGCAGCACGGGACTAGAGGCTGAACAGTTCTTC. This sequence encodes CASSTGLEAEQFF.

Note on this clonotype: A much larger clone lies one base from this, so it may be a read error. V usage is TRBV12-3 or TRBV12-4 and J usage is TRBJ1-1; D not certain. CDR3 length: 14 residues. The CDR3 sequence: CASSFSGFQTEAIF. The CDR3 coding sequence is TGTGCCAGCAGTTTCTCGGGTTTTCAGACTGAAGCTATCTTT.

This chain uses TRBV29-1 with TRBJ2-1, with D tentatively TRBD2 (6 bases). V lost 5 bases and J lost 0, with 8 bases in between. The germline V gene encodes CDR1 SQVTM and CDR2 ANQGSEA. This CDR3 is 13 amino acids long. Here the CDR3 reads CSVLAASYNEQFF. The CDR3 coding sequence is TGCAGCGTTTTAGCGGCCTCCTACAATGAGCAGTTCTTC.

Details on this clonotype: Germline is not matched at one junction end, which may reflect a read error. DNA for the CDR3: TGTGCCTGCAGTCCCCAGGGGTTTAACACCGGGGAACTGTTTTTT. Residues: CACSPQGFNTGELFF. V gene TRBV6-5 combines with J gene TRBJ2-2, with D possibly being TRBD1 (6 bases). There are 15 residues in the CDR3. CDR1 and CDR2 (germline): MNHEY, SVGAGI.

The CDR3 sequence is CASSFGAGYTDTQYF. CDR3 DNA sequence: TGTGCCAGCAGCTTTGGAGCCGGCTACACAGATACGCAGTATTTT. This chain uses TRBV5-6 with TRBJ2-3; D gene uncertain. The CDR3 is 15 residues long. Trimming pared 2 bases from V and 2 bases from J, leaving 12 bases between. Germline values: CDR1 SGHDT, CDR2 YYEEEE. Looking up the rest from reference TRBV5-6 and TRBJ2-3 gives the full variable domain: DAGVTQSPTHLIKTRGQQVTLRCSPKSGHDTVSWYQQALGQGPQFIFQYYEEEERQRGNFPDRFSGHQFPNYSSELNVNALLLGDSALYLCASSFGAGYTDTQYFGPGTRLTVL.

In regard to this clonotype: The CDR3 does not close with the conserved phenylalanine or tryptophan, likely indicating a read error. Written as DNA, the CDR3 is TGCGCCAGCAGCTGGGACAGGAACAGGGCCCAGTACTTG. This translates into CASSWDRNRAQYL. The chain carries TRBV5-1 and TRBJ2-5; 8 nucleotides agree with TRBD1. This CDR3 contains 13 residues. The ends lost 3 bases at V and 9 bases at J; junction bases unmatched: 7. Germline-derived CDR1 and CDR2 are SGHRS and YFSETQ.

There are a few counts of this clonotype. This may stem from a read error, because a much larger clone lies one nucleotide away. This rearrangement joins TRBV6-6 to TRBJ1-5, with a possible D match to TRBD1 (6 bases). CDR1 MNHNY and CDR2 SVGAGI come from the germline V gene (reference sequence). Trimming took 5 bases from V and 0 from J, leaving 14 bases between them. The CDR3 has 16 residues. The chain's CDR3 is CASSTLQGSSNQPQHF. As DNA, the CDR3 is TGTGCCAGCAGTACGCTGCAGGGGAGTAGCAATCAGCCCCAGCATTTT.

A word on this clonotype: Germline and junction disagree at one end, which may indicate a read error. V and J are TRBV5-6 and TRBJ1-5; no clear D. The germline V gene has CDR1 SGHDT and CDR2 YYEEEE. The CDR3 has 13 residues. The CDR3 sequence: CARSMHRAQTQHF. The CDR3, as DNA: TGTGCCAGGAGCATGCATCGGGCTCAGACCCAGCATTTT.

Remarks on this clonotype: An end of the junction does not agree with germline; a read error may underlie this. The CDR3, as DNA: TGTGCTAGCAGTGAAGTGAGTTCTATTAGGCGGTTCTTC. It specifies CASSEVSSIRRFF. This rearrangement joins TRBV6-1 to TRBJ2-1; no definite D call. Germline V gene lookup returns CDR1 MNHNS and CDR2 SASEGT. The CDR3 contains 13 residues.

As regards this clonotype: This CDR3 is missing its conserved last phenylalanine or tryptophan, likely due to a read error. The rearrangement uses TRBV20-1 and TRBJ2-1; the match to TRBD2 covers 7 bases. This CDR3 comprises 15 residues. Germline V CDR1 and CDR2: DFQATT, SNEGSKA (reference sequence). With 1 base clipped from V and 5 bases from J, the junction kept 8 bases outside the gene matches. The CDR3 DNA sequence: TGCAGTGCTAGAGCTACTAGCGCAAGTCACAATGAGCAGTTCCTC. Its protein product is CSARATSASHNEQFL.

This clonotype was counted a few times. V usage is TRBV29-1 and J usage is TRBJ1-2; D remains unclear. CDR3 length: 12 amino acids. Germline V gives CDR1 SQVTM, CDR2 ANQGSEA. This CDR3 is CNVAEGRYGYTF. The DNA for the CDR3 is TGCAACGTCGCAGAGGGTCGCTATGGCTACACCTTC. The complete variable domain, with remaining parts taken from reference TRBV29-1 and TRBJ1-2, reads SAVISQKPSRDICQRGTSLTIQCQVDSQVTMMFWYRQQPGQSLTLIATANQGSEATYESGFVIDKFPISRPNLTFSTLTVSNMSPEDSSIYLCNVAEGRYGYTFGSGTRLTVV.

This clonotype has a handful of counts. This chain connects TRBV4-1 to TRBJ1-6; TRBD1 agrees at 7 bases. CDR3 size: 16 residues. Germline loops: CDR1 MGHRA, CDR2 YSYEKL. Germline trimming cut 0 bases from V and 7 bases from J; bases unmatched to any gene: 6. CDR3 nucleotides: TGCGCCAGCAGCCAAGAAAGGCGGGACAGAAATTCACCCCTCCACTTT. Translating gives CASSQERRDRNSPLHF.

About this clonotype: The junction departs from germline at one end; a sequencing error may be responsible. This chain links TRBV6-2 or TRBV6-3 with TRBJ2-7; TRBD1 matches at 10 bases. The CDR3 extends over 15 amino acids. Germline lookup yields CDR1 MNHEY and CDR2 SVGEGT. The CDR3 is CASNHPGTGVYVQYF. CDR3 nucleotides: TGTGCCAGCAATCACCCCGGGACAGGGGTATACGTGCAGTACTTC.

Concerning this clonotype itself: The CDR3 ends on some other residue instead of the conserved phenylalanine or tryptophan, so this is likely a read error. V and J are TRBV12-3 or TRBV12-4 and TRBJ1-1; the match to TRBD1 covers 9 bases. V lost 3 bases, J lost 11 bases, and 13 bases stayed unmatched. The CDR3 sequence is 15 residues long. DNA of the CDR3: TGTGCCAGCAGTTTGTCTAGCGGGACAGGGAGGAAGGCTTTCTCT. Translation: CASSLSSGTGRKAFS.

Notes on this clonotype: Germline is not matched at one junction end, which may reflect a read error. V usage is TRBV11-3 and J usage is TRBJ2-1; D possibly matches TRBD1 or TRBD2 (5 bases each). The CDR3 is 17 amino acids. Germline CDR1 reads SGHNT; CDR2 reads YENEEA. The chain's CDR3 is CANSFRPGRGISNEQFF. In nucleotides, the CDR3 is TGCGCCAACAGCTTCAGGCCAGGGAGAGGGATAAGTAATGAGCAGTTCTTC.

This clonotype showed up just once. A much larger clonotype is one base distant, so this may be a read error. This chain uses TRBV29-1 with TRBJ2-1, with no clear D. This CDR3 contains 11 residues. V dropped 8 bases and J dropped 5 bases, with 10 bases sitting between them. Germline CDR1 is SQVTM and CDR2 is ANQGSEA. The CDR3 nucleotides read TGCAGCTTCCAAAACAACAATGAGCAGTTCTTC. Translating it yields CSFQNNNEQFF.

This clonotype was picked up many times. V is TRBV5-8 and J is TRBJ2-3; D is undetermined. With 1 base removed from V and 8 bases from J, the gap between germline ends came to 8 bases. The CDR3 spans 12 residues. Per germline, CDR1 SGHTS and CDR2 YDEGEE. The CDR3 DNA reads TGTGCCAGCAGCTTGAGCCCCACTACGCAGTATTTT. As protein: CASSLSPTTQYF.

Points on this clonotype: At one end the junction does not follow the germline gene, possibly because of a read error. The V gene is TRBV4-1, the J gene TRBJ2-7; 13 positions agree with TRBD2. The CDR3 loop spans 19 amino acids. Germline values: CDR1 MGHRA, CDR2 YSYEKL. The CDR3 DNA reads TGCGCCAGCAGCCCAAAGGGACTAGCGGGACTGAGTAGCTCCTACGAGCAGTATTTC. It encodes CASSPKGLAGLSSSYEQYF.

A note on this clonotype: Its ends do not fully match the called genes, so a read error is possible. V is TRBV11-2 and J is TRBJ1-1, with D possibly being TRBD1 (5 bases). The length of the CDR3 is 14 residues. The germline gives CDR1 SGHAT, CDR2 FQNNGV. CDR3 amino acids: CVSSLDPLGTGAFF. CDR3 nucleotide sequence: TGTGTCAGCAGCTTAGATCCGTTAGGGACTGGAGCTTTCTTT.

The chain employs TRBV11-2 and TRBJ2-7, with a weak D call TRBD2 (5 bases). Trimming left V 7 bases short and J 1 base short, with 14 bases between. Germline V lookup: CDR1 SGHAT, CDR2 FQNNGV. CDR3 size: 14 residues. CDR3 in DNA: TGTGCCAGCAACCTATCCGGGAAGTCCTACGAGCAGTACGTC. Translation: CASNLSGKSYEQYV.

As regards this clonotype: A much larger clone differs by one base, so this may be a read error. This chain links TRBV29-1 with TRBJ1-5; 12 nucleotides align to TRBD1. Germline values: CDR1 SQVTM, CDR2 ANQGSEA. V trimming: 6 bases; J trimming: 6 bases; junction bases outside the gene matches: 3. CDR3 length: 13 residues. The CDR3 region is CSVRDRGLQPQHF. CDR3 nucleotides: TGCAGCGTGAGGGACAGGGGGCTTCAGCCCCAGCATTTT.

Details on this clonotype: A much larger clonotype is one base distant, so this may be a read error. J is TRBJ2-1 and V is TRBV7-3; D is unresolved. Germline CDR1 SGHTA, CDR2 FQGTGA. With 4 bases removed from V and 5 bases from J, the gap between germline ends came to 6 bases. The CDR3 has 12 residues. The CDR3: CASSSSDNEQFF. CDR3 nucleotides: TGTGCCAGCAGCTCTAGTGACAATGAGCAGTTCTTC.

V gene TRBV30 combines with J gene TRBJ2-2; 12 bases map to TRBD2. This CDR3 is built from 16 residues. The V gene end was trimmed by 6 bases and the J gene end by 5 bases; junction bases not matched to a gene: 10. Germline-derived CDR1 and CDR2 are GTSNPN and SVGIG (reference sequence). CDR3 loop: CACLLPSGRVTGELFF. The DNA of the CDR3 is TGTGCCTGCCTCCTCCCTAGCGGGAGGGTTACCGGGGAGCTGTTTTTT.

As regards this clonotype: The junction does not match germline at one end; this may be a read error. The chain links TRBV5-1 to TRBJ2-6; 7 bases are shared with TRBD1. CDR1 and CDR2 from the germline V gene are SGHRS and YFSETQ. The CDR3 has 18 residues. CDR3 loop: CASSFSTGTPSGTNVLTF. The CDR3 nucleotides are TGCGCCAGCAGCTTCTCGACAGGGACCCCATCTGGGACCAACGTCCTGACTTTC. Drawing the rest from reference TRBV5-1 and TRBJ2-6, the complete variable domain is KAGVTQTPRYLIKTRGQQVTLSCSPISGHRSVSWYQQTPGQGLQFLFEYFSETQRNKGNFPGRFSGRQFSNSRSEMNVSTLELGDSALYLCASSFSTGTPSGTNVLTFGAGSRLTVL.

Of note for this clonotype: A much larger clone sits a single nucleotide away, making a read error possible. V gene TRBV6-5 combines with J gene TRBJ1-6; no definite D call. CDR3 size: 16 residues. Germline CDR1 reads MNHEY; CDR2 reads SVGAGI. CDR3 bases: TGTGCCAACAGTCAAAAAATCTCGGGCTATAATTCACCCCTCCACTTT. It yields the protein CANSQKISGYNSPLHF.

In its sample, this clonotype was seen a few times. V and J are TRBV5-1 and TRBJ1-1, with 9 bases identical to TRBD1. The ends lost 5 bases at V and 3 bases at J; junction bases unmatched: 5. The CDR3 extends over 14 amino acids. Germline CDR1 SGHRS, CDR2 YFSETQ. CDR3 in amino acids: CASRTGDRDTEAFF. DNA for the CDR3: TGCGCCAGCAGGACAGGGGACAGGGACACTGAAGCTTTCTTT.

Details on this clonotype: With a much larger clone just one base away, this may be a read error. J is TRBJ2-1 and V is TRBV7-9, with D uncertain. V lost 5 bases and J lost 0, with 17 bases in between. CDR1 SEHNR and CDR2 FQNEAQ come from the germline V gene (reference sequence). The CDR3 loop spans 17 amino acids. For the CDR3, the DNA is TGTGCCAGCAGCCCCAGGTCAGCGACAAGCTCCTACAATGAGCAGTTCTTC. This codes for CASSPRSATSSYNEQFF.

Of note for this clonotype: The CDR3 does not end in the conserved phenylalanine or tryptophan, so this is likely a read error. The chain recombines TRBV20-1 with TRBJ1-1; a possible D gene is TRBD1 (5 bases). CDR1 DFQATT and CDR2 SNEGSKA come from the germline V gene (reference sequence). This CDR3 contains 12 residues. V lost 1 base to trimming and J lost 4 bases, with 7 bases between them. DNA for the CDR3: TGCAGTGCTAGAGTACAGGTCACTGAAGCTTTCCTT. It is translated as CSARVQVTEAFL.

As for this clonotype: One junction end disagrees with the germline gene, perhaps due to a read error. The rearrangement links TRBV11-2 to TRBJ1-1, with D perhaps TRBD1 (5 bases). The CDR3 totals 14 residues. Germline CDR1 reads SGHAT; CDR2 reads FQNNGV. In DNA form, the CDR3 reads TGTGCAAGCAGCTTTAGACAGACCGACATTGAAGCTTTCTTT. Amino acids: CASSFRQTDIEAFF. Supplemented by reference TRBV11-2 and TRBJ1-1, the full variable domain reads EAGVAQSPRYKIIEKRQSVAFWCNPISGHATLYWYQQILGQGPKLLIQFQNNGVVDDSQLPKDRFSAERLKGVDSTLKIQPAKLEDSAVYLCASSFRQTDIEAFFGQGTRLTVV.

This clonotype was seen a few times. The CDR3 loop reads CASGPPNSNEQFF. The DNA for the CDR3 is TGTGCTAGTGGCCCCCCCAATTCCAATGAGCAGTTCTTC. The rearrangement joins TRBV12-5 to TRBJ2-1; D remains ambiguous. The CDR3 runs to 13 residues. Germline V lookup: CDR1 LGHNT, CDR2 FRNRAP. Trimming shortened V by 6 bases and J by 6 bases, and 12 bases separated the two germline ends.